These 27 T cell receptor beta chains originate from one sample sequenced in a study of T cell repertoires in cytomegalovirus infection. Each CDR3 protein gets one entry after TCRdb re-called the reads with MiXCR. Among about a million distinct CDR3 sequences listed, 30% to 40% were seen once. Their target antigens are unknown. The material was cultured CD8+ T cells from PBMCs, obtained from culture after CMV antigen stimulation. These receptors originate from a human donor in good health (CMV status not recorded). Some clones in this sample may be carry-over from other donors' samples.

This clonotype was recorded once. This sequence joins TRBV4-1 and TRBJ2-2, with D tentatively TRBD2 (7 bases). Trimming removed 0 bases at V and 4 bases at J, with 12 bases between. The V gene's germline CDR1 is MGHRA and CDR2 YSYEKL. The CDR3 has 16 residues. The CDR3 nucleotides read TGCGCCAGCAGCCAAGATCCGGGGGGCCTCACCGGGGAGCTGTTTTTT. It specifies CASSQDPGGLTGELFF.

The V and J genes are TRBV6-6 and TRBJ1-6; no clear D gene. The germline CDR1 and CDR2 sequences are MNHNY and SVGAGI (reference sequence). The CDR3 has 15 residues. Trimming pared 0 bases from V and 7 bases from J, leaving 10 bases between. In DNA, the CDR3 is TGTGCCAGCAGTTACTCGATTCCGGGGAATTCACCCCTCCACTTT. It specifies CASSYSIPGNSPLHF.

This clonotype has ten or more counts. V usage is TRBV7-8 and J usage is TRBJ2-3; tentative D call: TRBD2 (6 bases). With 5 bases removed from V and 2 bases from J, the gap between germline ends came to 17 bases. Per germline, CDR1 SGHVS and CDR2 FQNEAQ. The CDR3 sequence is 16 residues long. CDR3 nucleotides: TGTGCCAGCAGCCCTGGGACTGGCAGCTACACAGATACGCAGTATTTT. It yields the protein CASSPGTGSYTDTQYF.

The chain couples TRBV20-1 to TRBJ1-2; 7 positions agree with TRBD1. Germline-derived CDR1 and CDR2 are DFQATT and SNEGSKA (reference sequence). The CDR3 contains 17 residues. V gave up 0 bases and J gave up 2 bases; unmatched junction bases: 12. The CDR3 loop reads CSARDPPGKTGNYGYTF. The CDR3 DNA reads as TGCAGTGCTAGAGATCCCCCCGGCAAGACAGGGAACTATGGCTACACCTTC.

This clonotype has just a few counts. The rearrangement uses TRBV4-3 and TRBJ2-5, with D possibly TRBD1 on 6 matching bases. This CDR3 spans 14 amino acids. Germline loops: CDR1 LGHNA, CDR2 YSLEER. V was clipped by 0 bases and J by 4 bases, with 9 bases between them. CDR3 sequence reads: CASSQDLGGETQYF. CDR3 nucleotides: TGCGCCAGCAGCCAAGATCTAGGGGGAGAGACCCAGTACTTC.

The CDR3 protein is CSARGSGELFF. The CDR3 coding sequence is TGCAGTGCTAGAGGCTCCGGGGAGCTGTTTTTT. This chain joins TRBV20-1 and TRBJ2-2; no firm D call. The CDR3 runs to 11 residues. Trimming left V 1 base short and J 6 bases short, with 3 bases between. CDR1 and CDR2 from the germline V gene are DFQATT and SNEGSKA (reference sequence).

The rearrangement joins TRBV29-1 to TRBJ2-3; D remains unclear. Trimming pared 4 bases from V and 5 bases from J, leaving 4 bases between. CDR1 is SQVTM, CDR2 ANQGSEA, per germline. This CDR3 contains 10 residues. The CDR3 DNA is TGCAGCGTTGGGGAAGATACGCAGTATTTT. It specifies CSVGEDTQYF.

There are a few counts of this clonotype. The CDR3 here is CASSPDRATVGRETQYF. The CDR3, as DNA: TGTGCCAGCAGTCCCGACAGGGCGACAGTTGGCAGAGAGACCCAGTACTTC. This chain connects TRBV27 to TRBJ2-5, with 7 bases lining up with TRBD1. This CDR3 is 17 amino acids long. From germline, CDR1 is MNHEY and CDR2 SMNVEV (reference sequence). Losses at the gene ends were 5 bases for V and 4 bases for J; bases not matched to a gene: 16.

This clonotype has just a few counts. The CDR3 sequence: CASSVDTDTQYF. CDR3 sequence (DNA): TGTGCCAGCAGCGTGGATACGGATACGCAGTATTTT. The rearrangement links TRBV7-9 to TRBJ2-3; D unclear. The length of the CDR3 is 12 residues. Germline assignment: CDR1 SEHNR and CDR2 FQNEAQ (reference sequence). V was pared by 5 bases and J by 6 bases, with 9 bases between.

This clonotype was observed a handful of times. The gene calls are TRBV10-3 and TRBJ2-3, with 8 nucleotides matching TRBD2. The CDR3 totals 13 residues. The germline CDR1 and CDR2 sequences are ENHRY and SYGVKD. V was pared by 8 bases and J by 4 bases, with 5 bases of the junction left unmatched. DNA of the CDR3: TGTGCCATCGGGGGACTAGTGGCAGATACGCAGTATTTT. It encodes CAIGGLVADTQYF.

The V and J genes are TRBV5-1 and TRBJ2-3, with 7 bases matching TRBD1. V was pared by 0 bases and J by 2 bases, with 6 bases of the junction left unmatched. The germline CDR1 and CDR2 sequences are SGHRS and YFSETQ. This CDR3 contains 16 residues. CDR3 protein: CASSLARQGITDTQYF. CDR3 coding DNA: TGCGCCAGCAGCTTGGCCAGACAGGGTATCACAGATACGCAGTATTTT.

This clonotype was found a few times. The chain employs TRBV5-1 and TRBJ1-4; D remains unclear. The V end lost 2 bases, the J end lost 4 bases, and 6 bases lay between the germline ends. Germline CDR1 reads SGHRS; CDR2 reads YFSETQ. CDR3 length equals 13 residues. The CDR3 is CASSLQHNEKLFF. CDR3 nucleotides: TGCGCCAGCAGCTTACAGCATAATGAAAAACTGTTTTTT.

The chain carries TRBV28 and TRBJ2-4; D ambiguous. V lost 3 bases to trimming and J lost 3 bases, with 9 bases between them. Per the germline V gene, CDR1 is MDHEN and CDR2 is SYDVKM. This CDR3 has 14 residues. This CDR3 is CASSFLDVKNIQYF. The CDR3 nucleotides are TGTGCCAGCAGTTTTTTGGACGTCAAAAACATTCAGTACTTC.

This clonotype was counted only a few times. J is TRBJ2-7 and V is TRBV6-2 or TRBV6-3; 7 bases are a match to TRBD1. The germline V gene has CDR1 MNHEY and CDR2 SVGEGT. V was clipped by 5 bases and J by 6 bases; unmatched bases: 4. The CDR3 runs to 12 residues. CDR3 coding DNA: TGTGCCAGCAGTCGACAGGGATCCGAGCAGTACGTC. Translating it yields CASSRQGSEQYV.

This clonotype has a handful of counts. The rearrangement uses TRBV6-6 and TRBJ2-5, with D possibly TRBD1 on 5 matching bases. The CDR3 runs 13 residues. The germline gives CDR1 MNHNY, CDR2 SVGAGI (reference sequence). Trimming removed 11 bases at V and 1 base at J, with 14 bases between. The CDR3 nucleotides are TGTGCCGTGGTTGGGGCCTCCCAAGAGACCCAGTACTTC. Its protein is CAVVGASQETQYF.

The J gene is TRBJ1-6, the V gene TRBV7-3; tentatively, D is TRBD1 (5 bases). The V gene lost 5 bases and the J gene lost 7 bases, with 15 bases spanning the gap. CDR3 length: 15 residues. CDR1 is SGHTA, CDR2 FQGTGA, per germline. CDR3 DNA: TGTGCCAGCAGCCTTTCGTGGGGGGGGAATTCACCCCTCCACTTT. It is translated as CASSLSWGGNSPLHF.

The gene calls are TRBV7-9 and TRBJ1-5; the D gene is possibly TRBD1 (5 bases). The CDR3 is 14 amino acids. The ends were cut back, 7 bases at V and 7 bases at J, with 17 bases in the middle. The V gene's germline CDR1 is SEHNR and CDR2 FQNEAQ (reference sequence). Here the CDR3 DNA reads TGTGCCAGCACCAAAGAGGGGTCAAGGCAGCCCCAGCATTTT. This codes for CASTKEGSRQPQHF.

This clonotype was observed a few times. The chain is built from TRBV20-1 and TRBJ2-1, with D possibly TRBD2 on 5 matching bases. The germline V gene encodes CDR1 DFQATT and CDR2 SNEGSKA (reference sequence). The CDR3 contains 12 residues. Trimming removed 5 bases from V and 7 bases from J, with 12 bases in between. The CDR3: CSAGKGGNEQFF. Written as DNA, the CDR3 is TGCAGTGCTGGTAAGGGCGGGAATGAGCAGTTCTTC.

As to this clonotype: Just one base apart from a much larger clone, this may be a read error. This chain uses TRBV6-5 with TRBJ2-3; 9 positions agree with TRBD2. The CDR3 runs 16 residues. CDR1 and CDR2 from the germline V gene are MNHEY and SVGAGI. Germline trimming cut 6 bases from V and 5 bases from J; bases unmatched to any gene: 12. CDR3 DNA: TGTGCCAGCAGCCCAATGGCGGGGGGGCCAAAAGATACGCAGTATTTT. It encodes CASSPMAGGPKDTQYF.

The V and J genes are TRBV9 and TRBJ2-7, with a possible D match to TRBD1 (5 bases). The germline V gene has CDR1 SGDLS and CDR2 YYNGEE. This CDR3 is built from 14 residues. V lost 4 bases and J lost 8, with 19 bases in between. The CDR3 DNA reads TGTGCCAGCAGCCCGGATCACAGGAGTTACAAGCAGTACGTC. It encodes CASSPDHRSYKQYV.

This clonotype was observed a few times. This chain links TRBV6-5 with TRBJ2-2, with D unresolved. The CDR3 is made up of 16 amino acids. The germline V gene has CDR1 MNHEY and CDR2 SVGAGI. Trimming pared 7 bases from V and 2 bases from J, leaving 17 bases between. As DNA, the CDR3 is TGTGCCAGCACCTTACATTGGGGTGGAAACACCGGGGAGCTGTTTTTT. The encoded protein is CASTLHWGGNTGELFF.

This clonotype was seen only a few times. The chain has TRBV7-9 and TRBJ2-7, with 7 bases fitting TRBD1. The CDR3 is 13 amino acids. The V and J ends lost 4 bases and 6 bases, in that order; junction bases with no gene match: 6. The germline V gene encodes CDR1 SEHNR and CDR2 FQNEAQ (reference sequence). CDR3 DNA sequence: TGTGCCAGCAGCTCCCCGACAGGGCTCGAGCAGTACGTC. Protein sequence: CASSSPTGLEQYV.

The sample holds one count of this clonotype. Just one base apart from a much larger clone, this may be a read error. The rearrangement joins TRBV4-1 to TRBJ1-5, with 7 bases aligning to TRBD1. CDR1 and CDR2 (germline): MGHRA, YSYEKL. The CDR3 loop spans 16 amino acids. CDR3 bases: TGTGTCAGCAGCCAAGAGATGCAGGGGGGATTTCAGCCCCAGCATTTT. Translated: CVSSQEMQGGFQPQHF.

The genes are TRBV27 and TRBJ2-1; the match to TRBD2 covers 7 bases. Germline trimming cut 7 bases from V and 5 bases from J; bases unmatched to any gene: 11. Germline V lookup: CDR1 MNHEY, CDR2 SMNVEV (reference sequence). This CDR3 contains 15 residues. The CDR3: CASTQVGGGDNEQFF. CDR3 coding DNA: TGTGCCAGCACCCAGGTGGGGGGGGGAGACAATGAGCAGTTCTTC.

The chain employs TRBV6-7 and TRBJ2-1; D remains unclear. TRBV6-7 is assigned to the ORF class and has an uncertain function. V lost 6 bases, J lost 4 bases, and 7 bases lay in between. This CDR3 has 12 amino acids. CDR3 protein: CASREIYNEQFF. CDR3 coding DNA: TGTGCCAGCAGGGAGATTTACAATGAGCAGTTCTTC.

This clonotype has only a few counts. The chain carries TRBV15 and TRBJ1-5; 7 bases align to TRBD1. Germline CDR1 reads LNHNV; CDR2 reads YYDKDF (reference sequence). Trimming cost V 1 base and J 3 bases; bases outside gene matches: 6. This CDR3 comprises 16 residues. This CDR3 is CATSRVRDSDNQPQHF. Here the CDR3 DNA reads TGTGCCACCAGCAGAGTCCGGGACAGTGACAATCAGCCCCAGCATTTT. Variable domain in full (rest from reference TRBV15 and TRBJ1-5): DAMVIQNPRYQVTQFGKPVTLSCSQTLNHNVMYWYQQKSSQAPKLLFHYYDKDFNNEADTPDNFQSRRPNTSFCFLDIRSPGLGDTAMYLCATSRVRDSDNQPQHFGDGTRLSIL.

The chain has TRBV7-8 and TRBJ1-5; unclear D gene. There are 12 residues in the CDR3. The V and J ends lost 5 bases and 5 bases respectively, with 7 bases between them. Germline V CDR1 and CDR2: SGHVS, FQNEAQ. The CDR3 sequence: CASSGLDQPQHF. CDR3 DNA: TGTGCCAGCAGCGGGTTGGATCAGCCCCAGCATTTT. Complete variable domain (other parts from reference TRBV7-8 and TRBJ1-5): GAGVSQSPRYKVAKRGQDVALRCDPISGHVSLFWYQQALGQGPEFLTYFQNEAQLDKSGLPSDRFFAERPEGSVSTLKIQRTQQEDSAVYLCASSGLDQPQHFGDGTRLSIL.